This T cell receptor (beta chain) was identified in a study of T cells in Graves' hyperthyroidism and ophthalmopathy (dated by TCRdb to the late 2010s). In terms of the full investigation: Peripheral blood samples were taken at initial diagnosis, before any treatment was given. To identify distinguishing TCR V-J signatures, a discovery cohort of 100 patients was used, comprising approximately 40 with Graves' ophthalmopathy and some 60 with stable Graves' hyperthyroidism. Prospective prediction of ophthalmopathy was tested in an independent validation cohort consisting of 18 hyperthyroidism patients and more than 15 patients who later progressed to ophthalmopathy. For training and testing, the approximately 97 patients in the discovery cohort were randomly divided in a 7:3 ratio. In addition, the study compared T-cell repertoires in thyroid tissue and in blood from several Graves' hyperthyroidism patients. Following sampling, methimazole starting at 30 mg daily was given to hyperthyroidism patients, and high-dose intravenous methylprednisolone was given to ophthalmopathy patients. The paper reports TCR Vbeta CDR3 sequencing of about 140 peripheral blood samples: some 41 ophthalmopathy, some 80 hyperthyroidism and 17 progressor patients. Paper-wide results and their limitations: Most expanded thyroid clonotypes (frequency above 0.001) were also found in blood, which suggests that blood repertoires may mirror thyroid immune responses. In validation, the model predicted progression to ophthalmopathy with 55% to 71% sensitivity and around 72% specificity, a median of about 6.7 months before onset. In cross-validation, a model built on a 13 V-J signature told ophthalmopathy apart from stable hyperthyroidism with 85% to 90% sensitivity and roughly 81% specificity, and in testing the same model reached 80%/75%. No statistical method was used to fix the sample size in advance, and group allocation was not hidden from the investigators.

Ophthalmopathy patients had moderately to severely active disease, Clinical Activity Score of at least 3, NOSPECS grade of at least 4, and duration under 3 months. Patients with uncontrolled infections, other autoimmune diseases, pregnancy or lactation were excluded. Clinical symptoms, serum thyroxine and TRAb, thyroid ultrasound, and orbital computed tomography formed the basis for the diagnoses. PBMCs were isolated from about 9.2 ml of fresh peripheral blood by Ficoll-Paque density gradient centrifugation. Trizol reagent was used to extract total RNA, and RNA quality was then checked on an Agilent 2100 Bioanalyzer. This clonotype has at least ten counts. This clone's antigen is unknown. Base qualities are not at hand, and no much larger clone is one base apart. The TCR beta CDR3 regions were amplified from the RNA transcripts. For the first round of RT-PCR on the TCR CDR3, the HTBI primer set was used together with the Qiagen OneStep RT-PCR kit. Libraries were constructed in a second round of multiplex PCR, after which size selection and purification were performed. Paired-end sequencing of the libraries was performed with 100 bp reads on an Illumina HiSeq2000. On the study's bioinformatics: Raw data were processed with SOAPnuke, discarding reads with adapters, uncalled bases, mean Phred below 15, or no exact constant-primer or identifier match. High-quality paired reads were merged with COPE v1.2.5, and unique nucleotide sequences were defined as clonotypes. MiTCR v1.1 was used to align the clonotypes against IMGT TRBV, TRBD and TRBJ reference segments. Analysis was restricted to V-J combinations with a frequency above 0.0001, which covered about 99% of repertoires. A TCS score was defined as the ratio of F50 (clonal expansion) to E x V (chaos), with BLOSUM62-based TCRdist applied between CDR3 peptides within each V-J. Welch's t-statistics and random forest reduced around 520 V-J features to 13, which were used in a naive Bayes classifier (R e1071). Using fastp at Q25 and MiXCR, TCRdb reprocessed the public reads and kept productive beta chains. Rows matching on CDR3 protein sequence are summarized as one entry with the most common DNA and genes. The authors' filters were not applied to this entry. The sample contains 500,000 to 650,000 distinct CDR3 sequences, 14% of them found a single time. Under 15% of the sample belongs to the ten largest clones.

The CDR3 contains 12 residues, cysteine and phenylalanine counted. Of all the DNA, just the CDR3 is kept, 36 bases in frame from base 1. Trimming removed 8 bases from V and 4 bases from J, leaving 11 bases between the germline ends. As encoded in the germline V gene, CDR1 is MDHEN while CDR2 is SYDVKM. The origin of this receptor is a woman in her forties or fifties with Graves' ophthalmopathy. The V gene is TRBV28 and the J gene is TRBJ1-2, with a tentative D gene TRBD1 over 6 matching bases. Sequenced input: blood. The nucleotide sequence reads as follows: TGTGCCAGCGGGGGGCAGACCTATGGCTACACCTTC. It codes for CASGGQTYGYTF.